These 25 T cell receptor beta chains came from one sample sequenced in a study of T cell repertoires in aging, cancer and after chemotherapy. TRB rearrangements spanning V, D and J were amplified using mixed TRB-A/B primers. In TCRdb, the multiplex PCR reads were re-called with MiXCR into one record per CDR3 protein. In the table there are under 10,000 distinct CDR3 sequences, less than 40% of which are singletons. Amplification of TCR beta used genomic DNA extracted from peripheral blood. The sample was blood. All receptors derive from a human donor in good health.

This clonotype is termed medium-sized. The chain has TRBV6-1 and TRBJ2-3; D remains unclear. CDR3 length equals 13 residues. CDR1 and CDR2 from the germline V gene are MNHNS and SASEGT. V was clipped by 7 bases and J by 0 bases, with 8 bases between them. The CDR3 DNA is TGTGCCAGCACAGAGAGGAGCACAGATACGCAGTATTTT. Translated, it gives CASTERSTDTQYF.

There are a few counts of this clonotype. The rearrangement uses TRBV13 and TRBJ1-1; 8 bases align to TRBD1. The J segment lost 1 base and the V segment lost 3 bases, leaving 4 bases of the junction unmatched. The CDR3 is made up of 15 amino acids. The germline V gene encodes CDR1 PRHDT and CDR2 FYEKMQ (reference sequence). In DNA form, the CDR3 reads TGTGCCAGCAGCTTCGTACAGGGGGGGAACACTGAAGCTTTCTTT. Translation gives CASSFVQGGNTEAFF.

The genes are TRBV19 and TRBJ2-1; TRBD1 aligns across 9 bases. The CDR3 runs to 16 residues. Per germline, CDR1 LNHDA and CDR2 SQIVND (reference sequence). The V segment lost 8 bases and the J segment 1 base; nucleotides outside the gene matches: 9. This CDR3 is CASSKRQGGSYNEQFF. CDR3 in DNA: TGTGCCAGTTCCAAAAGACAGGGGGGTTCCTACAATGAGCAGTTCTTC.

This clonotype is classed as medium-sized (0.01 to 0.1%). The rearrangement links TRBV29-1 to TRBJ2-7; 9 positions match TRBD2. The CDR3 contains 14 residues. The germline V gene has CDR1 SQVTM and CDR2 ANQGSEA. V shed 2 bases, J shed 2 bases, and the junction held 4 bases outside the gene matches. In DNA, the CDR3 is TGCAGCGTTGAACGGCTAGCGGGGACCTACGAGCAGTACTTC. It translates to CSVERLAGTYEQYF.

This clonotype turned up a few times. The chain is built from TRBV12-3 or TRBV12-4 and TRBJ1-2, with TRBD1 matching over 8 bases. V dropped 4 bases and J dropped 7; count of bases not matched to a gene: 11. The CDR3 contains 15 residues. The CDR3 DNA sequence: TGTGCCAGCAGTTACTCGAATGGACAGGGAGGTGGCTACACCTTC. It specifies CASSYSNGQGGGYTF.

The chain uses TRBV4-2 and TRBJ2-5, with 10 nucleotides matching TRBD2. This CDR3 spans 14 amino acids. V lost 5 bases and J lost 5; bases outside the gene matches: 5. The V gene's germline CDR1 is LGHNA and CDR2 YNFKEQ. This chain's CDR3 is CASSASGRRETQYF. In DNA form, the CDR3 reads TGTGCCAGCAGCGCTAGCGGGAGAAGGGAGACCCAGTACTTC.

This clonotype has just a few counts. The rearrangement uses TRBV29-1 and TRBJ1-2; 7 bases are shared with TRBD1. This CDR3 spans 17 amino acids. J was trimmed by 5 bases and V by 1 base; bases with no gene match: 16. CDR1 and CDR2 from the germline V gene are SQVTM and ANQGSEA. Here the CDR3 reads CSVEGGGQKPSLYGYTF. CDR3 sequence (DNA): TGCAGCGTTGAAGGAGGGGGACAGAAACCATCATTGTATGGCTACACCTTC.

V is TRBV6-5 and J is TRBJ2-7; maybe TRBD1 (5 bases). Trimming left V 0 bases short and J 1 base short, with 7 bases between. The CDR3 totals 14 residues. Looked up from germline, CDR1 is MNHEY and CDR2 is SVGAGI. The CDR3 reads CASSYSTDSYEQYF. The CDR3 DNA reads TGTGCCAGCAGTTACTCGACAGATTCCTACGAGCAGTACTTC.

CDR3 sequence reads: CASSTLGIAGEIYNEQFF. As DNA, the CDR3 is TGTGCCAGTAGTACCCTGGGGATAGCGGGAGAAATTTACAATGAGCAGTTCTTC. The V and J genes are TRBV19 and TRBJ2-1; TRBD2 matches at 9 bases. The J segment lost 4 bases and the V segment lost 4 bases, leaving 14 bases of the junction unmatched. Germline assignment: CDR1 LNHDA and CDR2 SQIVND (reference sequence). The CDR3 covers 18 residues.

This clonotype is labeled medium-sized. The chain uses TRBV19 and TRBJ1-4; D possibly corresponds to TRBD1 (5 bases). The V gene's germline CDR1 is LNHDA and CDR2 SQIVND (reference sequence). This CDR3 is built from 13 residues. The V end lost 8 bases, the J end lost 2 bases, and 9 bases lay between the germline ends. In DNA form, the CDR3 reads TGTGCCAGTGGGGGACGGACTAATGAAAAACTGTTTTTT. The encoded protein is CASGGRTNEKLFF.

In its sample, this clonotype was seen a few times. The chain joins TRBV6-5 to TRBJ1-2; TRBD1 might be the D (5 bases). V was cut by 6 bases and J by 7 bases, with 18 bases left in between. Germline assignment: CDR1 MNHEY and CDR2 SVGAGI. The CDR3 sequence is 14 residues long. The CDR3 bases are TGTGCCAGCAGACCCCCGGGACTTCCCTTTGGCTACACCTTC. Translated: CASRPPGLPFGYTF.

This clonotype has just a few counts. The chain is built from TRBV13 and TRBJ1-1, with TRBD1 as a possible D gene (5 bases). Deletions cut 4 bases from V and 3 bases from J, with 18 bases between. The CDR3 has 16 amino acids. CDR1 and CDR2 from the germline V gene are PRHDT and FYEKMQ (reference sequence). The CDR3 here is CASSSGPGWGDTEAFF. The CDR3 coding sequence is TGTGCCAGCAGCTCGGGACCGGGCTGGGGTGACACTGAAGCTTTCTTT.

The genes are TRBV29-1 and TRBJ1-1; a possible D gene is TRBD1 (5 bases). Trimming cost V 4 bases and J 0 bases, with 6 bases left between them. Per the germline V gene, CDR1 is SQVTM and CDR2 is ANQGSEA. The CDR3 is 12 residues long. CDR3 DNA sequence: TGCAGCGTTGGGGACCTGAACACTGAAGCTTTCTTT. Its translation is CSVGDLNTEAFF.

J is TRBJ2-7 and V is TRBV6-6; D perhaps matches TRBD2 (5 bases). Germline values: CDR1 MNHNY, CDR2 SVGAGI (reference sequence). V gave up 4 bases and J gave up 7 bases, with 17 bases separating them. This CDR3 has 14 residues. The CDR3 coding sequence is TGTGCCAGCAGTTCCCACTTGGACTTAAGGGAGCAGTACTTC. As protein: CASSSHLDLREQYF.

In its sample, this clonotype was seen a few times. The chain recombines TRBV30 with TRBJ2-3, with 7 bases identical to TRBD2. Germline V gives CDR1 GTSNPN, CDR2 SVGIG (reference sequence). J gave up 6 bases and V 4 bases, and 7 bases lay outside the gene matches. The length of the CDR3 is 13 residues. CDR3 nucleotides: TGTGCCTGGAAAGTCACGGGGGGTGATACGCAGTATTTT. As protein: CAWKVTGGDTQYF.

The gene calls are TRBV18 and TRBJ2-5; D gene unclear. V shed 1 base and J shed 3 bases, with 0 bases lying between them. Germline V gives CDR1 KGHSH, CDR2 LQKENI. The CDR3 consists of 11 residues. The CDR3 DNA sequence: TGTGCCAGCTCACCACAAGAGACCCAGTACTTC. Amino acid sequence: CASSPQETQYF.

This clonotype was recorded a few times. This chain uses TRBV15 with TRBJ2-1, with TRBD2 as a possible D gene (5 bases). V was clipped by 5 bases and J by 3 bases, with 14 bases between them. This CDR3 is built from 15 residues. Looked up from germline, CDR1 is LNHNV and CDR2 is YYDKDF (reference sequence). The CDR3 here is CATSPDSLNYNEQFF. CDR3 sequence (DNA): TGTGCCACCAGCCCGGACTCCTTAAACTACAATGAGCAGTTCTTC.

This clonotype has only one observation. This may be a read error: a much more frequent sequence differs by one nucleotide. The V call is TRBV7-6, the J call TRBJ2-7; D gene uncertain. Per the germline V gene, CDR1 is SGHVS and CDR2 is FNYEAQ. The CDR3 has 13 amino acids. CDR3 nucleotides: TGTGTCAGCAGCTTAGGGCAGGTGACCGAGCAGTACTTC. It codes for CVSSLGQVTEQYF.

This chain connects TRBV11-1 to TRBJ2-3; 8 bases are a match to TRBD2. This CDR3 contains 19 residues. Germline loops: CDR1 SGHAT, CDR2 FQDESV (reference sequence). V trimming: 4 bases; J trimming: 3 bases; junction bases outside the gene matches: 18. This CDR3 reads CASSSSPQAPAGGTDTQYF. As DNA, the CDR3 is TGTGCCAGCAGCTCGAGCCCTCAAGCCCCGGCGGGGGGTACAGATACGCAGTATTTT.

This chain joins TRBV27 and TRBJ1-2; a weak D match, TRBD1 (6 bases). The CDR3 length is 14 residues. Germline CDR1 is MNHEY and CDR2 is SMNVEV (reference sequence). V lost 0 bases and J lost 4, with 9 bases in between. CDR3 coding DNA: TGTGCCAGCAGTTTATCGGGCAGGGGCTATGGCTACACCTTC. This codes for CASSLSGRGYGYTF.

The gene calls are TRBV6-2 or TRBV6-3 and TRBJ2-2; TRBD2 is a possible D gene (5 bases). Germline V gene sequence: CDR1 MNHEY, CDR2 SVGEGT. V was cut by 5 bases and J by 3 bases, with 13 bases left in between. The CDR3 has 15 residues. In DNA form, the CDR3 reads TGTGCCAGCAGTGGCGCCCCGGACTACACCGGGGAGCTGTTTTTT. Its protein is CASSGAPDYTGELFF.

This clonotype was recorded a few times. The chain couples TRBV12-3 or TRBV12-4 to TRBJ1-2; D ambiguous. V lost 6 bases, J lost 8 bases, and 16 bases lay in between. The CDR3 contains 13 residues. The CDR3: CASSLRPVAGYTF. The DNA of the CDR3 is TGTGCCAGCAGCCTTCGACCCGTGGCCGGCTACACCTTC.

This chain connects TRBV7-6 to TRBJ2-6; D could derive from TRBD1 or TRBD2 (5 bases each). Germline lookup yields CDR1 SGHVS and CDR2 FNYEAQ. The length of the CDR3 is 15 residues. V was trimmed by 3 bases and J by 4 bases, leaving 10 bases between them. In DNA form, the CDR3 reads TGTGCCAGCAGCTTTGGGGCTAGCGGGGCCAACGTCCTGACTTTC. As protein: CASSFGASGANVLTF. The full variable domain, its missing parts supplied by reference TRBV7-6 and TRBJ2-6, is GAGVSQSPRYKVTKRGQDVALRCDPISGHVSLYWYRQALGQGPEFLTYFNYEAQQDKSGLPNDRFSAERPEGSISTLTIQRTEQRDSAMYRCASSFGASGANVLTFGAGSRLTVL.

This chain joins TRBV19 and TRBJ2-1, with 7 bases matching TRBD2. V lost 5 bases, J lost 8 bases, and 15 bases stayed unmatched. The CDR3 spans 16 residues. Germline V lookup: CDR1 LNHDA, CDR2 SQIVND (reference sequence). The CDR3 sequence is CASSPGGGGSVDEQFF. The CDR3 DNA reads TGTGCCAGTAGTCCTGGGGGAGGCGGGAGTGTTGATGAGCAGTTCTTC. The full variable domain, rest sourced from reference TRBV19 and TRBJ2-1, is DGGITQSPKYLFRKEGQNVTLSCEQNLNHDAMYWYRQDPGQGLRLIYYSQIVNDFQKGDIAEGYSVSREKKESFPLTVTSAQKNPTAFYLCASSPGGGGSVDEQFFGPGTRLTVL.

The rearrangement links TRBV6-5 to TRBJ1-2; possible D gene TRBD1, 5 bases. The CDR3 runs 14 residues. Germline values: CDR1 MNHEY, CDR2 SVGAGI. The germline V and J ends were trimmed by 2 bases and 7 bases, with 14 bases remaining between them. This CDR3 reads CASSYAAGPGGYTF. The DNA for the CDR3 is TGTGCCAGCAGTTACGCGGCAGGGCCCGGTGGCTACACCTTC.